A selection of T cell receptor beta chains follows, all from one sample in a study of T-cell memory formation after mild COVID-19. TCRdb analysed the 5' RACE reads with MiXCR anew, one entry per CDR3 protein. The sample has approximately 260,000 distinct CDR3 sequences; roughly 17% are singletons. The sequenced sample consisted of PBMCs or a T cell subset sorted from them (not recorded which). The receptors were gathered from a man aged 18 to 29 who had mild COVID-19 (a few samples of this study predate the infection). Cell type and time point are not known. Both conserved end residues are part of each CDR3. Each record gives: V gene, CDR3 protein.

v_call: TRBV5-6
cdr3_aa: CASSLSSSSYEQYF

v_call: TRBV5-1
cdr3_aa: CASSLGDVGNYGYTF

v_call: TRBV5-1
cdr3_aa: CASSREGPYSYEQYF

v_call: TRBV4-3
cdr3_aa: CASSQIWGFSQPQHF

v_call: TRBV24-1
cdr3_aa: CATSDLQGEANEQFF

v_call: TRBV6-5
cdr3_aa: CASSYAETYEQYF

v_call: TRBV2
cdr3_aa: CASSDGTPGNTGELFF

v_call: TRBV7-9
cdr3_aa: CASSFSGQGAWGYTF

v_call: TRBV6-2/TRBV6-3
cdr3_aa: CASSPDPLAGGPYEQFF

v_call: TRBV29-1
cdr3_aa: CSGSGELGGAFF

v_call: TRBV29-1
cdr3_aa: CSVVDTSSYNEQFF

v_call: TRBV12-3/TRBV12-4
cdr3_aa: CASSWGAWNEQFF

v_call: TRBV29-1
cdr3_aa: CSAEDGMNTEAFF

v_call: TRBV20-1
cdr3_aa: CSARALFPTDTQYF

v_call: TRBV6-5
cdr3_aa: CASSFDRALYGYTF

v_call: TRBV10-3
cdr3_aa: CAISEMFTGANTEAFF

v_call: TRBV15
cdr3_aa: CATSRRGETDTQYF

v_call: TRBV7-9
cdr3_aa: CATDRYTGELFF

v_call: TRBV6-2/TRBV6-3
cdr3_aa: CASSYESDTQYF

v_call: TRBV5-1
cdr3_aa: CASSLANWGGNTEAFF

v_call: TRBV7-3
cdr3_aa: CASSLDPYLEQYF

v_call: TRBV2
cdr3_aa: CASTTAGGPMNTEAFF

v_call: TRBV27
cdr3_aa: CASMVGSVNSPLHF

v_call: TRBV11-2
cdr3_aa: CASSIGSLISGNTIYF

v_call: TRBV3-1
cdr3_aa: CASSQGSQETQYF

v_call: TRBV29-1
cdr3_aa: CSATSGGPNEQFF

v_call: TRBV9
cdr3_aa: CASSVASGTSTDTQYF